A selection of T cell receptor beta chains follows, all from one sample in a study of cytomegalovirus exposure and HLA in healthy donors. The method was immunoSEQ multiplex PCR; TCRdb's version includes in-frame clones alone and lacks a portion of them. The repertoire holds hundreds of thousands of clones, more than 75% seen once, with about 6.4% in the top ten. What was sequenced was PBMCs. Receptor source: a man in his forties in good health and CMV-seropositive. Both conserved end residues are part of each CDR3. The D gene is left open where the match is weak. For some rows the clone size is stated as once, few or many, or as a class when expanded; others skip it.

CDR3 DNA	CDR3 protein	clone size	D gene	J gene	V gene
TGTGCCAGCAGCCAAGAACGACCGACTAGCGGGACGTCCTACGAGCAGTACTTC	CASSQERPTSGTSYEQYF	.	TRBD2	TRBJ2-7	TRBV4-2
TGTGCCAGCTCACCACGGGACAGGGATACTGAAGCTTTCTTT	CASSPRDRDTEAFF	.	TRBD1	TRBJ1-1	TRBV18
TGCGCCAGCAGCTACCGGACAGGGTTGGGGGAGACCCAGTACTTC	CASSYRTGLGETQYF	.	TRBD1	TRBJ2-5	TRBV5-1
TGTGCCAGTAGTACCACTTACGAGCAGTACTTC	CASSTTYEQYF	.	.	TRBJ2-7	TRBV19
TGCAGCGTTGAAGATCTTACATCAAACACTGAAGCTTTCTTT	CSVEDLTSNTEAFF	.	.	TRBJ1-1	TRBV29-1
TGCAGCGTTGACAGACTAGCGGGAGTTTCAAATGAGCAGTTCTTC	CSVDRLAGVSNEQFF	few	TRBD2	TRBJ2-1	TRBV29-1
TGTGCTAGTGGTTTGGCTCCCCTTAAGGAGGAGACCCAGTACTTC	CASGLAPLKEETQYF	.	.	TRBJ2-5	TRBV12-5
TGCGCCAGCAGCTTGGCGACTACCTTAGCCAAAAACATTCAGTACTTC	CASSLATTLAKNIQYF	.	.	TRBJ2-4	TRBV5-1
TGTGCCAGCAGCCCGCGGACAGGGGCTAACGGCTACACCTTC	CASSPRTGANGYTF	.	TRBD1	TRBJ1-2	TRBV7-2
TGTGCCACCGGTGCCGGGATCTACGAGCAGTACTTC	CATGAGIYEQYF	.	.	TRBJ2-7	TRBV19
TGTGCCAGCACCCAGTTTGGCGGGAGGAGAGATGAGCAGTTCTTC	CASTQFGGRRDEQFF	.	TRBD2	TRBJ2-1	TRBV7-2
TGTGCCAGCAGAAGTCTGGGGGCGCGCACTGAAGCTTTCTTT	CASRSLGARTEAFF	.	.	TRBJ1-1	TRBV6-1
TGTGCCAGCAGCCAAGAAGGGAGAGGCACAGATACGCAGTATTTT	CASSQEGRGTDTQYF	once	.	TRBJ2-3	TRBV4-2
TGTGCCAGCAAATGGGGCCTTGACGTAGGTCAGCCCCAGCATTTT	CASKWGLDVGQPQHF	.	.	TRBJ1-5	TRBV6-6
TGCGCCAGCAGCTTTCAGGTCTACACTGAAGCTTTCTTT	CASSFQVYTEAFF	.	.	TRBJ1-1	TRBV5-1
TGTGCCAGCAGTCCATCGGGGGAGGGCGTATACAATCAGCCCCAGCATTTT	CASSPSGEGVYNQPQHF	few	.	TRBJ1-5	TRBV27
TGTGCCGCGTCTCCGGGACTAGCTAAACCCGGGGATGAGCAGTTCTTC	CAASPGLAKPGDEQFF	.	TRBD2	TRBJ2-1	TRBV10-3
TGTGCCAGCAGCACCCCTGTGACTAGCACCTACGGGCAGTACTTC	CASSTPVTSTYGQYF	.	.	TRBJ2-7	TRBV21-1
TGTGCCAGCAGCTTAAATCCGGGAGGGCGGAGAGATTCACCCCTCCACTTT	CASSLNPGGRRDSPLHF	.	.	TRBJ1-6	TRBV7-8
TGTGCCAGCAGCTTGAGGGGGCGCGAAGCTTTCTTT	CASSLRGREAFF	.	TRBD1	TRBJ1-1	TRBV11-3
TGTGCCACGCCACCCCCTTCGACAGGGCTAGCCAAAAACATTCAGTACTTC	CATPPPSTGLAKNIQYF	.	TRBD1	TRBJ2-4	TRBV27
TGCGCCAGCAGTAAACAAGAGACCCAGTACTTC	CASSKQETQYF	few	.	TRBJ2-5	TRBV5-1
TGTGCTAGCAGCTCAGGGGTTGAGCAGTTCTTC	CASSSGVEQFF	few	.	TRBJ2-1	TRBV7-7
TGCAGCGTTGTCCGCAGGGAATATAGCACAGATACGCAGTATTTT	CSVVRREYSTDTQYF	.	.	TRBJ2-3	TRBV29-1
TGTGCCAGCGCCCTAGCAGCCTACAATGAGCAGTTCTTC	CASALAAYNEQFF	.	.	TRBJ2-1	TRBV27
TGCGCCAGCAGCCAATTTTTCCGGGATAGCAATCAGCCCCAGCATTTT	CASSQFFRDSNQPQHF	.	.	TRBJ1-5	TRBV4-1
TGTGCCAGCAGTTACTCGCGCAGGGGATATGGCTACACCTTC	CASSYSRRGYGYTF	.	.	TRBJ1-2	TRBV6-5
TGTGCCAGCAGCTGGGACAGGTCCAACACTGAAGCTTTCTTT	CASSWDRSNTEAFF	.	TRBD1	TRBJ1-1	TRBV5-6
TGTGCCAGCAGCGGGGGGGGGACAGGGCAAACCGGGGAGCTGTTTTTT	CASSGGGTGQTGELFF	few	TRBD1	TRBJ2-2	TRBV9
TGTGCCAGCAGCCCTAGAGGGGGAGTCCCAAACACTGAAGCTTTCTTT	CASSPRGGVPNTEAFF	.	.	TRBJ1-1	TRBV7-3
TGTGCTAGTGGTCCGGGGCGGGGAACAGGGGTGGCAGCGGAAGCCGCGAACACCGGGGAGCTGTTTTTT	CASGPGRGTGVAAEAANTGELFF	.	.	TRBJ2-2	TRBV12-5
TGTGCCAGCAGCCCGGGCCCCAGGGGCGTTAACTATGGCTACACCTTC	CASSPGPRGVNYGYTF	.	.	TRBJ1-2	TRBV4-2
TGTGCCAGCAGCTTAGCGCAGGACTACGAGCAGTACTTC	CASSLAQDYEQYF	few	.	TRBJ2-7	TRBV7-6
TGCGCCAGCAGCCAAGACAGGGGTTACAATGAGCAGTTCTTC	CASSQDRGYNEQFF	once	.	TRBJ2-1	TRBV4-1
TGTGCCAGCAGTTTCAGGGGGAACACTGAAGCTTTCTTT	CASSFRGNTEAFF	.	.	TRBJ1-1	TRBV28
TGTGCCAGCACTTATAGGGGCTCCTACGAGCAGTACTTC	CASTYRGSYEQYF	.	.	TRBJ2-7	TRBV6-1
TGTGCCAGCAGTCATAGCAATCAGCCCCAGCATTTT	CASSHSNQPQHF	.	.	TRBJ1-5	TRBV6-1
TGTGCCAGCAGTGGAGGACAGGGAGGCTGGAATGAGCAGTTCTTC	CASSGGQGGWNEQFF	.	TRBD1	TRBJ2-1	TRBV6-1
TGTGCCAGCAGCGTAGATCTGACTAGCGGGAGGGCCGAAACAGATACGCAGTATTTT	CASSVDLTSGRAETDTQYF	.	TRBD2	TRBJ2-3	TRBV9
TGTGCCAGCAGCGAAGGCCTCAGGTCCCCCGAGCAGTACTTC	CASSEGLRSPEQYF	.	.	TRBJ2-7	TRBV5-4
TGTGCCACCTTCGATGGCGACGGGTATGAGCAGTTCTTC	CATFDGDGYEQFF	.	.	TRBJ2-1	TRBV21-1
TGTGCCAGCAGTGAAGTAGTCAGCCCCGGGGGTTACGAGCAGTACTTC	CASSEVVSPGGYEQYF	.	.	TRBJ2-7	TRBV6-1
TGTGCCCCGGAGGGGAGCATTCTCGTCCAAGAGACCCAGTACTTC	CAPEGSILVQETQYF	.	.	TRBJ2-5	TRBV21-1
TGCGCCAGCAGTAAAGGGGTTTGGAACACTGAAGCTTTCTTT	CASSKGVWNTEAFF	.	.	TRBJ1-1	TRBV10-1
TGTGCCAGCAGCTCCCGGGGAGGGGGAAGCTATGGCTACACCTTC	CASSSRGGGSYGYTF	.	.	TRBJ1-2	TRBV11-2
TGTGCCAGCTCACCTGGGGCCCACAGAACGCAGTATTTT	CASSPGAHRTQYF	.	.	TRBJ2-3	TRBV18
TGTGCCTGGAGTCTCCCCCTAGCGGGGTTGTACGAGCAGTACTTC	CAWSLPLAGLYEQYF	.	TRBD2	TRBJ2-7	TRBV30
TGTGCCAGCAGCCCGGGACTAGCGGGCATCTACGAGCAGTACTTC	CASSPGLAGIYEQYF	once	TRBD2	TRBJ2-7	TRBV9
TGTGCCAGCAGCTGGCAGGGGATTGACTATGGCTACACCTTC	CASSWQGIDYGYTF	.	.	TRBJ1-2	TRBV14